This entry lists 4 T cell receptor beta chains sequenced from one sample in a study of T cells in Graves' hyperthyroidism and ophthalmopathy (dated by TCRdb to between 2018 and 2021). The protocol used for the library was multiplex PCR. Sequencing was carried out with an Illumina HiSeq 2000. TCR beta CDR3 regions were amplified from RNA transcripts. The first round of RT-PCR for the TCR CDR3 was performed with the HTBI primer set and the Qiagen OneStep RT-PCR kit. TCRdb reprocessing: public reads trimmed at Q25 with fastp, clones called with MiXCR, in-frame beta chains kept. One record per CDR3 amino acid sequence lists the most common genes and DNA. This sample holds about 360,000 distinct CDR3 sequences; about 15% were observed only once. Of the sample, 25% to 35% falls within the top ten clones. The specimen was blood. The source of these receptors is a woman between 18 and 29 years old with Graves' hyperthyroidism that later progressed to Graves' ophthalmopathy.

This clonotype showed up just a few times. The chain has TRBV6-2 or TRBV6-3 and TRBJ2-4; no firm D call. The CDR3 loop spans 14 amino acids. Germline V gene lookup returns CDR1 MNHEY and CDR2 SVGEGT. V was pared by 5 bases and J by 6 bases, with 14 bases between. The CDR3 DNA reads TGTGCCAGCAGTAAAACTACTGGCCGAAACATTCAGTACTTC. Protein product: CASSKTTGRNIQYF.

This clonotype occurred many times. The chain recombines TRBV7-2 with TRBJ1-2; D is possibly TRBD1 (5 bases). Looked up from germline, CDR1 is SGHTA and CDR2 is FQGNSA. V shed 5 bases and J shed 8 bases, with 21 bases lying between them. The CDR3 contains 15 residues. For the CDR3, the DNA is TGTGCCAGCAGCCCCCGGGGCAGCTCACCGGGGGGCTACACCTTC. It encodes CASSPRGSSPGGYTF.

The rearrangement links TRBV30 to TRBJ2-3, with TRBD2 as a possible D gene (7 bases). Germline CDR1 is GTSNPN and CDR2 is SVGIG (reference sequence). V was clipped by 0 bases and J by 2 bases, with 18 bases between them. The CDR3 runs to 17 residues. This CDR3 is CAWSVGVAGAHTDTQYF. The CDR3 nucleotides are TGTGCCTGGAGTGTGGGAGTCGCGGGGGCCCACACAGATACGCAGTATTTT.

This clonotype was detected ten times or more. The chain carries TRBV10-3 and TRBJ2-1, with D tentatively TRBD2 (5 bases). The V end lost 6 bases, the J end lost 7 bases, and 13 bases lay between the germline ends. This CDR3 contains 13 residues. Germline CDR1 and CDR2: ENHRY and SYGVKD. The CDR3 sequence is CAISQDGLNEQFF. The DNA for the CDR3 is TGTGCCATCAGCCAGGACGGACTGAATGAGCAGTTCTTC.